This T cell receptor beta chain was observed in a study of cytomegalovirus exposure and HLA in healthy donors. Study results and caveats: Both high specificity and high sensitivity reportedly marked the classifier's diagnosis of cytomegalovirus status. Near-uniform donor sequencing depth was presumed by presence/absence analyses.

The germline CDR1 and CDR2 sequences are SEHNR and FQNEAQ (reference sequence). This CDR3 has 15 amino acids. V was trimmed by 1 base and J by 3 bases, leaving 12 bases between them. Vbeta (60) and Jbeta (13) primers were used in the PCR. The method was immunoSEQ multiplex PCR; TCRdb's version includes in-frame clones alone and lacks a portion of them. Of over 120,000 clones listed, roughly four fifths were seen once; the top ten hold over 6%. Details on this clone: Its target is not known.

Material for sequencing was PBMCs. This sequence joins TRBV7-9 and TRBJ1-2, with D maybe TRBD1 (6 bases). The receptor was isolated from a man in his thirties or forties in good health and CMV-seronegative. DNA for the CDR3: TGTGCCAGCAGCTTAGGAGGGGGAAGGGACTATGGCTACACCTTC. It translates to CASSLGGGRDYGYTF.